The 14 T cell receptor beta chains reported below all come from one sample, sequenced in a study of cytomegalovirus exposure and HLA in healthy donors. The study ran its PCR with 60 Vbeta and 13 Jbeta primers. TCRdb's table, derived via immunoSEQ multiplex PCR, lists solely in-frame clones and lacks some. Among tens of thousands of clones listed, roughly 79% were seen once. What was sequenced was PBMCs. Source of these receptors: a man aged 25 to 45 in good health and CMV-seronegative.

The CDR3 DNA reads as TGTGCCAGCAGTGAGGGAGGGGGCTACACCTTC. Protein product: CASSEGGGYTF. V usage is TRBV25-1 and J usage is TRBJ1-2; D call uncertain. Trimming stripped 3 bases from V and 8 bases from J, with 7 bases between. There are 11 residues in the CDR3. Germline values: CDR1 MGHDK, CDR2 SYGVNS.

The chain employs TRBV2 and TRBJ2-1; 11 bases align to TRBD2. V lost 7 bases to trimming and J lost 3 bases; unmatched junction nucleotides: 5. The CDR3 extends over 15 amino acids. The germline V gene encodes CDR1 SNHLY and CDR2 FYNNEI. The CDR3 DNA sequence: TGTGCCAGCAAGTGGGGGACTAGCGGCTACAATGAGCAGTTCTTC. Encoded protein: CASKWGTSGYNEQFF.

The gene calls are TRBV7-8 and TRBJ2-5; TRBD1 matches at 11 bases. V lost 3 bases to trimming and J lost 7 bases; unmatched junction nucleotides: 7. Looked up from germline, CDR1 is SGHVS and CDR2 is FQNEAQ. The CDR3 totals 15 residues. The CDR3 region has the DNA TGTGCCAGCAGCTTTCGGGACAGGGGGTTTGGGACCCAGTACTTC. Residues: CASSFRDRGFGTQYF.

This clone was seen once. V and J are TRBV2 and TRBJ2-3, with 9 bases matching TRBD2. The CDR3 sequence is 16 residues long. V trimming: 2 bases; J trimming: 7 bases; junction bases outside the gene matches: 10. CDR1 is SNHLY, CDR2 FYNNEI, per germline. Written as DNA, the CDR3 is TGTGCCAGCAGTGAATGGGCGGGGGGGCCTAGGTATACGCAGTATTTT. Translated: CASSEWAGGPRYTQYF. The variable domain in full, completed from reference TRBV2 and TRBJ2-3, reads EPEVTQTPSHQVTQMGQEVILRCVPISNHLYFYWYRQILGQKVEFLVSFYNNEISEKSEIFDDQFSVERPDGSNFTLKIRSTKLEDSAMYFCASSEWAGGPRYTQYFGPGTRLTVL.

V is TRBV7-9 and J is TRBJ2-1, with D tentatively TRBD2 (5 bases). Looked up from germline, CDR1 is SEHNR and CDR2 is FQNEAQ (reference sequence). The CDR3 extends over 16 amino acids. Trimming took off 5 bases at V and 4 bases at J, with 18 bases between the two ends. The CDR3: CASSARGLSLYNEQFF. DNA of the CDR3: TGTGCCAGCAGCGCCCGGGGTCTCTCGTTATACAATGAGCAGTTCTTC.

This clone was detected once. This chain uses TRBV10-3 with TRBJ2-1, with 12 positions matching TRBD2. Germline lookup yields CDR1 ENHRY and CDR2 SYGVKD. V lost 6 bases to trimming and J lost 9 bases; unmatched junction nucleotides: 6. The CDR3 spans 14 residues. The CDR3 here is CAIRMTSGGGEQFF. The CDR3 region has the DNA TGTGCCATCAGAATGACTAGCGGGGGTGGTGAGCAGTTCTTC.

The genes are TRBV27 and TRBJ1-1; possible D gene TRBD1, 6 bases. From germline, CDR1 is MNHEY and CDR2 SMNVEV (reference sequence). Trimming left V 3 bases short and J 1 base short, with 9 bases between. This CDR3 has 14 residues. This CDR3 is CASSFWGQNTEAFF. The DNA for the CDR3 is TGTGCCAGCAGTTTCTGGGGACAGAACACTGAAGCTTTCTTT.

The rearrangement joins TRBV19 to TRBJ1-3, with a weak D call TRBD1 (6 bases). V gave up 8 bases and J gave up 0 bases, with 17 bases separating them. This CDR3 comprises 16 residues. Germline V gives CDR1 LNHDA, CDR2 SQIVND (reference sequence). DNA of the CDR3: TGTGCCAGTGGCTACAAGACAGGCGCCTCTGGAAACACCATATATTTT. Translating gives CASGYKTGASGNTIYF. Full variable domain (outside the CDR3, taken from reference TRBV19 and TRBJ1-3): DGGITQSPKYLFRKEGQNVTLSCEQNLNHDAMYWYRQDPGQGLRLIYYSQIVNDFQKGDIAEGYSVSREKKESFPLTVTSAQKNPTAFYLCASGYKTGASGNTIYFGEGSWLTVV.

CDR3 sequence (DNA): TGTGCCAGCAGTTTATCGGGCAGGTCGCTTACCGGAAACACCATATATTTT. This codes for CASSLSGRSLTGNTIYF. This chain uses TRBV27 with TRBJ1-3; D is undetermined. Germline CDR1 MNHEY, CDR2 SMNVEV (reference sequence). V gave up 0 bases and J gave up 4 bases, with 16 bases separating them. The CDR3 has 17 residues.

The chain has TRBV2 and TRBJ1-4; maybe TRBD1 (6 bases). Germline values: CDR1 SNHLY, CDR2 FYNNEI. The CDR3 has 13 amino acids. Trimming left V 10 bases short and J 7 bases short, with 16 bases between. CDR3 amino acids: CAIRTDLSEKLFF. CDR3 sequence (DNA): TGTGCCATTAGGACAGACCTCTCTGAAAAACTGTTTTTT.

The rearrangement joins TRBV13 to TRBJ2-1; no clear D gene. In germline, CDR1 is PRHDT, CDR2 FYEKMQ (reference sequence). CDR3 size: 15 residues. V gave up 6 bases and J gave up 2 bases, with 14 bases separating them. In nucleotides, the CDR3 is TGTGCCAGCAGTCCTCCTAGTTCGGCCTACAATGAGCAGTTCTTC. Its protein is CASSPPSSAYNEQFF.

The chain uses TRBV2 and TRBJ2-7; 11 bases fit TRBD1. The CDR3 has 14 amino acids. Germline CDR1 and CDR2: SNHLY and FYNNEI. Losses at the gene ends were 6 bases for V and 2 bases for J; bases not matched to a gene: 3. CDR3 nucleotide sequence: TGTGCCAGCAGCCCGGACAGGGGGCCCTACGAGCAGTACTTC. Translated: CASSPDRGPYEQYF. Full variable domain (missing parts from reference TRBV2 and TRBJ2-7): EPEVTQTPSHQVTQMGQEVILRCVPISNHLYFYWYRQILGQKVEFLVSFYNNEISEKSEIFDDQFSVERPDGSNFTLKIRSTKLEDSAMYFCASSPDRGPYEQYFGPGTRLTVT.

This clone was seen once. This chain connects TRBV19 to TRBJ2-7, with D possibly being TRBD2 (6 bases). Germline-derived CDR1 and CDR2 are LNHDA and SQIVND (reference sequence). With 3 bases removed from V and 6 bases from J, the gap between germline ends came to 15 bases. CDR3 size: 14 residues. The CDR3 DNA reads TGTGCCAGTAGTATGCGGAGATCGGGACTCGAGCAGTACTTC. Translating gives CASSMRRSGLEQYF.

This clone has more than one count but fewer than ten. The rearrangement joins TRBV4-3 to TRBJ2-1, with 9 bases that match TRBD2. The CDR3 loop spans 17 amino acids. Germline V gene sequence: CDR1 LGHNA, CDR2 YSLEER. V gave up 4 bases and J gave up 6 bases; unmatched junction bases: 13. In DNA, the CDR3 is TGCGCCAGCAGCCCCGATGCGGGGGGGATTTTTGCCAATGAGCAGTTCTTC. Encoded protein: CASSPDAGGIFANEQFF.